This TCR beta chain was captured in a study of cytomegalovirus exposure and HLA in healthy donors. Healthy individuals who donated bone marrow served as the donors. Donors likely had unrecorded immune exposures despite being nominally healthy when sampled. At least ten counts were recorded for this clone. The target antigen is unknown. Whole-study results and caveats: Follow-up analysis later connected one missense variant in DCLRE1C with trimming of TCR beta V- and J-genes. A later analysis reportedly found fewer N-insertions in an Asian-associated ancestry cluster than the roughly 680-donor mean.

13 Jbeta primers and 60 Vbeta primers were used for the PCR. Profiling relied on immunoSEQ multiplex PCR, and the TCRdb table lists in-frame clones only, not all of them. The table shows approximately 110,000 clones, with 80% to 85% occurring only once. The CDR3 extends over 12 amino acids. CDR1 and CDR2 (germline): MNHEY, SVGAGI. Trimming left V 7 bases short and J 8 bases short, with 12 bases between. The rearrangement uses TRBV6-5 and TRBJ1-3; D is undetermined. The sequenced sample was PBMCs. This TCR derives from a woman aged 30 to 39 in good health and CMV-seronegative. This CDR3 reads CASTSGVDTIYF. In DNA form, the CDR3 reads TGTGCCAGCACCTCCGGAGTAGACACCATATATTTT.